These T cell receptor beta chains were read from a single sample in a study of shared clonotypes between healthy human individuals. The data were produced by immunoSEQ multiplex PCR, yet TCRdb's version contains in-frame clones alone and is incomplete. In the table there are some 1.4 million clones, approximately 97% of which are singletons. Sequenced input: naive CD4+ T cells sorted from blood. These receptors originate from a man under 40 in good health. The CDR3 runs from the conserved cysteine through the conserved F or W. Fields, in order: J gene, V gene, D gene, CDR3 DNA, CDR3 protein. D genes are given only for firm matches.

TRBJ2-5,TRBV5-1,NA,TGCGCCAGCAGCCTCACGCGGAGTTCGGAGACCCAGTACTTC,CASSLTRSSETQYF
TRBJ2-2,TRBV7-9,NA,TGTGCCAGCAGCTTAGAGCAGGGGAATACCGGGGAGCTGTTTTTT,CASSLEQGNTGELFF
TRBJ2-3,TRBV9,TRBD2,TGTGCCAGCACCGACCGGGGGGACCCTGTCACAGATACGCAGTATTTT,CASTDRGDPVTDTQYF
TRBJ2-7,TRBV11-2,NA,TGTGCCAGCAGCCCGGTGGCCGCGGGATTTAACTACGAGCAGTACTTC,CASSPVAAGFNYEQYF
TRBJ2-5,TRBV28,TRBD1,TGTGCCAGCAGCTTCGCTCCGGGACAGGGGGGCGAGACCCAGTACTTC,CASSFAPGQGGETQYF
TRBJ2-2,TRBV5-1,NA,TGCGCCAGCAGCCTAGGACCACATCGAGGCACCGGGGAGCTGTTTTTT,CASSLGPHRGTGELFF
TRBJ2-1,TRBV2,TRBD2,TGTGCCAGCTTAGCGGGGTTTTACAATGAGCAGTTCTTC,CASLAGFYNEQFF
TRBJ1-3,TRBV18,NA,TGTGCCAGCTCATCCACCGACTCGGCGGGAAACACCATATATTTT,CASSSTDSAGNTIYF
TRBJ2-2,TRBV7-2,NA,TGTGCCAGCAGCTTCGCGGCCGGGGAGCTGTTTTTT,CASSFAAGELFF
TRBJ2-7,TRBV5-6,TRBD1,TGTGCCAGCAGCTTGGCGGGACAGGGGGCGCGTGAGCAGTACTTC,CASSLAGQGAREQYF
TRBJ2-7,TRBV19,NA,TGTGCCAGTAGTGTGGACAGACAGACCTACGAGCAGTACTTC,CASSVDRQTYEQYF